This TCR beta chain appears in the sequencing data of a study of cytomegalovirus exposure and HLA in healthy donors. V was clipped by 2 bases and J by 5 bases; unmatched bases: 8. The CDR3 totals 15 residues. The V gene's germline CDR1 is GTSNPN and CDR2 SVGIG (reference sequence). Findings and limits, study-wide: A later analysis, which compared TCR beta chains of equal frequency, found the HLA-associated ones more clonally expanded.

The primer mix had 60 Vbeta and 13 Jbeta primers. Original handling: It was a later analysis that counted about 80 million unique TCR beta chains, of which roughly 11 million were shared. Libraries were prepared by immunoSEQ multiplex PCR; TCRdb keeps only in-frame clonotypes and omits some of them. The V and J calls and clone size come from that table; D and trimming were worked out from the DNA. The top ten clones hold roughly 3.6% of a sample with about 150,000 clones, about 76% of them seen once. Comment on this clone: Antigen: not known.

This chain joins TRBV30 and TRBJ2-3; TRBD1 matches 9 bases. The material sequenced was PBMCs. This clonotype was sampled from a human donor in good health. The CDR3 DNA reads TGTGCCTGGAGTCCGGGGACAGGGCGGGGAGATACGCAGTATTTT. This gives the protein CAWSPGTGRGDTQYF.